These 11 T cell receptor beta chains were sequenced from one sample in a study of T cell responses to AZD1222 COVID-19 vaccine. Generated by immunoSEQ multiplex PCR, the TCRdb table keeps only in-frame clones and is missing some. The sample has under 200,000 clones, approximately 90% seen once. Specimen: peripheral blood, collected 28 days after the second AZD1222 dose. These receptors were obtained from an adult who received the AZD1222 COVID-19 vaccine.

The CDR3 sequence: CASSGSGTGGTEAFF. In DNA, the CDR3 is TGTGCCAGCAGCGGATCTGGGACAGGGGGCACTGAAGCTTTCTTT. J is TRBJ1-1 and V is TRBV7-3; 11 bases map to TRBD1. CDR3 length equals 15 residues. Germline assignment: CDR1 SGHTA and CDR2 FQGTGA. J gave up 4 bases and V 5 bases, and 6 bases lay outside the gene matches.

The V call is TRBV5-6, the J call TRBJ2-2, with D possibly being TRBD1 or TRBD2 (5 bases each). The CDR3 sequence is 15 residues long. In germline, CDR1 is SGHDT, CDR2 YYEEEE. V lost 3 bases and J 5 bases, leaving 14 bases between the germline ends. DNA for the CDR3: TGTGCCAGCAGCTCCCCCCGGGACGTAACCGGGGAGCTGTTTTTT. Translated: CASSSPRDVTGELFF.

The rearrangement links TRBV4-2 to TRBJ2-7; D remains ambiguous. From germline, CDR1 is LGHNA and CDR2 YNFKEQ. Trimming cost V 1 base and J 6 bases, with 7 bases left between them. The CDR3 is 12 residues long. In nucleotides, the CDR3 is TGTGCCAGCAGCCAAGTAACGGGCGAGCAGTACTTC. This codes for CASSQVTGEQYF.

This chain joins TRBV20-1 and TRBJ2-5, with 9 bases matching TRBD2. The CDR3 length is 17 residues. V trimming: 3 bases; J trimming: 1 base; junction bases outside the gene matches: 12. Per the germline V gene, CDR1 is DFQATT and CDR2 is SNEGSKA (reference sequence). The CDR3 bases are TGCAGTGCTAGTATTGGGGACTGGACTAGCGCCCAAGAGACCCAGTACTTC. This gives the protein CSASIGDWTSAQETQYF.

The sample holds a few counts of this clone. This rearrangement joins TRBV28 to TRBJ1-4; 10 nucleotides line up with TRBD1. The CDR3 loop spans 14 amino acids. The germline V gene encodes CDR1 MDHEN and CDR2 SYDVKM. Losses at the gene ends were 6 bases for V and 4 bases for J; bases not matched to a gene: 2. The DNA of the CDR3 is TGTGCCAGCAGACGGACAGGGGGTAATGAAAAACTGTTTTTT. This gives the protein CASRRTGGNEKLFF.

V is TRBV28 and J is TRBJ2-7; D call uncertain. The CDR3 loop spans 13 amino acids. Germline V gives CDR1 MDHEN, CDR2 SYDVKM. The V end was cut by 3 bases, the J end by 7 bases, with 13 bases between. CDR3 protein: CASSLSRFGEQYF. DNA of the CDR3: TGTGCCAGCAGTTTGTCCAGGTTCGGGGAGCAGTACTTC.

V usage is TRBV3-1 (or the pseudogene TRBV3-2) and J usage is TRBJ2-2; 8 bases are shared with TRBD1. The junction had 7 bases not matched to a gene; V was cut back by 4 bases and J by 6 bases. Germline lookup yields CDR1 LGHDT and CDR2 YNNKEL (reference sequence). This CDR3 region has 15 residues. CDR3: CASSPIGQGAGELFF. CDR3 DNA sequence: TGTGCCAGCAGCCCCATAGGACAGGGTGCCGGGGAGCTGTTTTTT.

CDR3 sequence: CASSLTGPTALEQYF. Here the CDR3 DNA reads TGTGCCAGCAGCTTAACAGGACCGACCGCCCTCGAGCAGTACTTC. V and J are TRBV7-3 and TRBJ2-7; D not resolved. CDR3 length: 15 amino acids. Germline V gives CDR1 SGHTA, CDR2 FQGTGA. V was cut by 0 bases and J by 6 bases, with 15 bases left in between. The full variable domain, its missing parts supplied by reference TRBV7-3 and TRBJ2-7, is GAGVSQTPSNKVTEKGKYVELRCDPISGHTALYWYRQSLGQGPEFLIYFQGTGAADDSGLPNDRFFAVRPEGSVSTLKIQRTERGDSAVYLCASSLTGPTALEQYFGPGTRLTVT.

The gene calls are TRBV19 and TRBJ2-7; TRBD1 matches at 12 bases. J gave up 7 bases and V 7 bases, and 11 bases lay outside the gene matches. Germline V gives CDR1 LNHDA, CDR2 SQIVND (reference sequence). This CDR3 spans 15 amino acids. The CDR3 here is CASTPSGQGAQEQYF. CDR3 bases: TGTGCCAGTACTCCCTCGGGACAGGGGGCGCAGGAGCAGTACTTC.

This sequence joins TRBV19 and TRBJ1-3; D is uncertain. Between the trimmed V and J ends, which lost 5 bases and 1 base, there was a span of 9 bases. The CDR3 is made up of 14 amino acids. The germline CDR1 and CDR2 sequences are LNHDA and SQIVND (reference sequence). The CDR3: CASSPSRSGNTIYF. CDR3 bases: TGTGCCAGTAGTCCCTCCCGATCTGGAAACACCATATATTTT.

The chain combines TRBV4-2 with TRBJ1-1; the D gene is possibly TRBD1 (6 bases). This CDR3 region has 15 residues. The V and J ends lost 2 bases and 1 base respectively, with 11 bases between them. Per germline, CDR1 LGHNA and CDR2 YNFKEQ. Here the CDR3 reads CASSQMGHKNTEAFF. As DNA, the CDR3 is TGTGCCAGCAGCCAAATGGGACATAAGAACACTGAAGCTTTCTTT.